A selection of T cell receptor beta chains follows, all from one sample in a study of T-cell memory formation after mild COVID-19. TCRdb processed the 5' RACE reads anew with MiXCR; each CDR3 protein has one entry. The data hold fewer than 300,000 distinct CDR3 sequences, with 16% observed a single time. Material: PBMCs or a T cell subset sorted from them (not recorded which). The receptors were gathered from a man aged 18 to 35 who had mild COVID-19 (a few samples of this study predate the infection). Cell type and time point are not known. Both conserved end residues are part of each CDR3. Fields, in order: V gene, D gene, J gene, clone size, CDR3 protein, CDR3 DNA. A D gene is named only where the DNA matches it firmly. Where a row states a size, it is once, few, many or the class of an expanded clone; other rows omit it.

TRBV6-5,TRBD2,TRBJ2-5,-,CASSYSSGIQETQYF,TGTGCCAGCAGTTACTCGAGCGGGATCCAAGAGACCCAGTACTTC
TRBV2,-,TRBJ2-5,many,CASSDLVVGETQYF,TGTGCCAGCAGTGACCTCGTGGTAGGGGAGACCCAGTACTTC
TRBV6-1,-,TRBJ2-5,-,CASSEVGRETQYF,TGTGCCAGCAGTGAGGTGGGCCGAGAGACCCAGTACTTC
TRBV29-1,-,TRBJ2-2,-,CSTEKYRTGELFF,TGCAGCACTGAGAAGTATCGCACCGGGGAGCTGTTTTTT
TRBV29-1,TRBD2,TRBJ2-5,-,CSVEAGRGRGETQYF,TGCAGCGTTGAAGCAGGGCGCGGGAGAGGAGAGACCCAGTACTTC
TRBV5-1,-,TRBJ2-7,-,CASSLAPASYEQYF,TGCGCCAGCAGCTTGGCCCCAGCCTCCTACGAGCAGTACTTC
TRBV20-1,-,TRBJ2-7,few,CSAHRRQGSDEQYF,TGCAGTGCGCATCGGAGGCAGGGGAGCGACGAGCAGTACTTC
TRBV5-1,TRBD2,TRBJ2-4,-,CASSPPGGLQNIQYF,TGCGCCAGCAGCCCACCGGGGGGTCTTCAAAACATTCAGTACTTC
TRBV9,-,TRBJ1-2,few,CASSVGGGYTF,TGTGCCAGCAGCGTAGGGGGAGGCTACACCTTC
TRBV10-3,-,TRBJ1-1,-,CAISEPRPGSEGTEAFF,TGTGCCATCAGTGAGCCCCGGCCAGGGAGCGAAGGTACTGAAGCTTTCTTT
TRBV29-1,-,TRBJ1-1,few,CSAGSNTEAFF,TGCAGCGCCGGCTCGAACACTGAAGCTTTCTTT
TRBV9,TRBD1,TRBJ2-5,-,CASSPQTGGYETQYF,TGTGCCAGCAGCCCTCAGACAGGGGGCTATGAGACCCAGTACTTC
TRBV15,-,TRBJ1-3,-,CATRPLLNKGGGNTIYF,TGTGCCACCAGGCCACTCCTCAACAAGGGAGGAGGAAACACCATATATTTT
TRBV20-1,-,TRBJ1-2,-,CSARAGNGYGYTF,TGCAGTGCTAGAGCGGGTAACGGCTATGGCTACACCTTC
TRBV7-2,-,TRBJ2-5,many,CASTRRGAQETQYF,TGTGCCAGCACGAGAAGGGGGGCCCAAGAGACCCAGTACTTC
TRBV9,TRBD2,TRBJ2-3,many,CASSVLAGGADTQYF,TGTGCCAGCAGCGTCCTAGCGGGGGGGGCAGATACGCAGTATTTT
TRBV5-6,-,TRBJ2-1,many,CASSLAREQFF,TGTGCCAGCAGCTTGGCCCGTGAGCAGTTCTTC
TRBV6-2/TRBV6-3,-,TRBJ2-1,-,CASSEDQGLPYNEQFF,TGTGCCAGCAGCGAAGACCAGGGGCTTCCCTACAATGAGCAGTTCTTC
TRBV4-2,-,TRBJ2-5,-,CASSQVGGDQETQYF,TGTGCCAGCAGCCAAGTTGGGGGTGATCAAGAGACCCAGTACTTC
TRBV6-2/TRBV6-3,TRBD1,TRBJ2-2,-,CASWFQGVTGELFF,TGTGCCAGTTGGTTCCAGGGGGTCACCGGGGAGCTGTTTTTT
TRBV12-3/TRBV12-4,TRBD1,TRBJ1-2,few,CASSRPGTGISGYTF,TGTGCCAGCAGTCGACCAGGGACAGGGATAAGTGGCTACACCTTC
TRBV7-9,TRBD2,TRBJ2-2,many,CASSPQPSGGIGELFF,TGTGCCAGCAGCCCCCAGCCTAGCGGGGGAATCGGGGAGCTGTTTTTT
TRBV20-1,-,TRBJ2-4,-,CSASGIAKNIQYF,TGCAGTGCTAGTGGCATAGCCAAAAACATTCAGTACTTC
TRBV29-1,TRBD1,TRBJ2-2,many,CSGLRQGSGELFF,TGCAGCGGATTACGACAGGGGTCCGGGGAGCTGTTTTTT
TRBV20-1,-,TRBJ1-5,few,CSAVGVYGNQPQHF,TGCAGTGCTGTAGGGGTATACGGCAATCAGCCCCAGCATTTT